The 8 T cell receptor beta chains below come from one sample, sequenced in a study of CXCR3-negative and CXCR3-positive naive CD8 T cells. Their cognate antigens are unknown. With UMI labels, 5' RACE was used to prepare the TRB cDNA libraries. For each CDR3 protein, TCRdb gives one entry from its re-call of the 5' RACE reads, without DNA. Here the sample table reports 6,200 or so distinct CDR3 sequences. Study-wide results and caveats: Compared with CXCR3-negative naive cells, CXCR3-positive naive cells showed more hydrophobic TRB CDR3s.

The sample taken for sequencing was naive CXCR3+ CD8+ T cells from blood. Subset: CD45RO-CCR7+CD27+CD95- naive CD8+ T cells expressing CXCR3 (TNR3+). These receptors were collected from a human donor in good health. Some clones in this sample may be carry-over from other donors' samples.

This clonotype is medium-sized by frequency. The J gene is TRBJ2-1, the V gene TRBV5-4; TCRdb's D call of TRBD1 is untestable without DNA. The CDR3 contains 14 residues. CDR1 is SGHNT and CDR2 is YYREEE in the germline V gene (reference sequence). The CDR3 loop reads CASSLVQGGDEQFF.

The CDR3 here is CASSLVGEPQHF. The chain joins TRBV5-6 to TRBJ1-5; TCRdb picks TRBD1, but there is no DNA to check that call. Germline assignment: CDR1 SGHDT and CDR2 YYEEEE. This CDR3 comprises 12 residues.

This clonotype is deemed medium-sized by its frequency. This chain uses TRBV18 with TRBJ2-1. Germline V gene data show CDR1 as KGHSH and CDR2 as LQKENI. The CDR3 sequence is 14 residues long. The CDR3 is CASSPSRRENEQFF.

The J gene is TRBJ2-1, the V gene TRBV4-1; the D call of TRBD2 rests on TCRdb alone, since no DNA is present to check it. The CDR3 runs 17 residues. Per the germline V gene, CDR1 is MGHRA and CDR2 is YSYEKL. This CDR3 reads CASTAPATSGGAGEQFF.

The V gene is TRBV4-1, the J gene TRBJ2-7; the TRBD2 assignment by TCRdb is unverifiable without DNA. This CDR3 region has 16 residues. In germline, CDR1 is MGHRA, CDR2 YSYEKL. The CDR3 here is CASSQAGTSGTYEQYF.

Its frequency marks this clonotype as medium-sized. The chain uses TRBV20-1 and TRBJ2-7; TCRdb returns TRBD1, unconfirmable since there is no DNA. Germline V lookup: CDR1 DFQATT, CDR2 SNEGSKA (reference sequence). The CDR3 has 14 residues. This CDR3 is CSARGTGRAYEQYF.

V gene TRBV4-1 combines with J gene TRBJ2-1; checking the TCRdb D call of TRBD2 is not possible without DNA. This CDR3 contains 18 residues. Germline CDR1 MGHRA, CDR2 YSYEKL. CDR3: CASSPLGSGGPLYNEQFF.

This clonotype is called medium-sized based on its frequency. This chain links TRBV20-1 with TRBJ1-2. Per the germline V gene, CDR1 is DFQATT and CDR2 is SNEGSKA (reference sequence). This CDR3 is built from 14 residues. CDR3 region: CSARDEQRAYGYTF.